The rows below give T cell receptor beta chains drawn from one sample of a study of response to subunit inactivated influenza vaccine. MiXCR, run by TCRdb on the RT-PCR reads, gives a single entry per CDR3 protein. The table includes 500,000 to 600,000 distinct CDR3 sequences, around 11% detected once. The same sample was also used in a study of T cells expressing NK-cell markers.

The specimen was PBMCs from blood, collected on the day of vaccination. All receptors come from a man aged 50 or older who received an inactivated influenza vaccine. Each CDR3 is given with its conserved first and last residue. The order of the fields is CDR3 protein, J gene, V gene, D gene, clone size. A D gene is named only where the DNA matches it firmly. Part of the rows lack a size; the others show once, few, many or a class for expanded clones.

CDR3aa: CASSQDSYSNQPQHF
j_gene: TRBJ1-5
v_gene: TRBV5-1
d_gene: -
abundance: few

CDR3aa: CASSSPSPANYGYTF
j_gene: TRBJ1-2
v_gene: TRBV12-3/TRBV12-4
d_gene: -
abundance: few

CDR3aa: CASSQDSAGYNEQFF
j_gene: TRBJ2-1
v_gene: TRBV4-3
d_gene: -
abundance: many

CDR3aa: CASSYEGAYEQYF
j_gene: TRBJ2-7
v_gene: TRBV28
d_gene: -
abundance: few

CDR3aa: CASSQDYTGELFF
j_gene: TRBJ2-2
v_gene: TRBV4-3
d_gene: -
abundance: few

CDR3aa: CASSPPISGARETQYF
j_gene: TRBJ2-5
v_gene: TRBV6-1
d_gene: TRBD2
abundance: -

CDR3aa: CASSRRLGELFF
j_gene: TRBJ2-2
v_gene: TRBV12-3/TRBV12-4
d_gene: -
abundance: many

CDR3aa: CASSLAGLDEQFF
j_gene: TRBJ2-1
v_gene: TRBV13
d_gene: -
abundance: -

CDR3aa: CASSQNRESYEQYF
j_gene: TRBJ2-7
v_gene: TRBV4-3
d_gene: -
abundance: -

CDR3aa: CSARDAGRSYNEQFF
j_gene: TRBJ2-1
v_gene: TRBV20-1
d_gene: -
abundance: -

CDR3aa: CATSDSGLAGSQETQYF
j_gene: TRBJ2-5
v_gene: TRBV24-1
d_gene: TRBD2
abundance: -

CDR3aa: CASSQSAGVYIQYF
j_gene: TRBJ2-4
v_gene: TRBV16
d_gene: TRBD2
abundance: few

CDR3aa: CASSLGFHNEQFF
j_gene: TRBJ2-1
v_gene: TRBV5-1
d_gene: -
abundance: many

CDR3aa: CASRTGTGGMGEQYF
j_gene: TRBJ2-7
v_gene: TRBV5-1
d_gene: TRBD1
abundance: many

CDR3aa: CASSHTPGGGGPGELFF
j_gene: TRBJ2-2
v_gene: TRBV4-3
d_gene: TRBD2
abundance: -

CDR3aa: CASSGGVGGTDTQYF
j_gene: TRBJ2-3
v_gene: TRBV28
d_gene: -
abundance: few

CDR3aa: CATRLAGDWDEQFF
j_gene: TRBJ2-1
v_gene: TRBV15
d_gene: TRBD2
abundance: -

CDR3aa: CSGEAPMNEQFF
j_gene: TRBJ2-1
v_gene: TRBV20-1
d_gene: -
abundance: many

CDR3aa: CSVERTGNHDEQFF
j_gene: TRBJ2-1
v_gene: TRBV29-1
d_gene: TRBD1
abundance: -